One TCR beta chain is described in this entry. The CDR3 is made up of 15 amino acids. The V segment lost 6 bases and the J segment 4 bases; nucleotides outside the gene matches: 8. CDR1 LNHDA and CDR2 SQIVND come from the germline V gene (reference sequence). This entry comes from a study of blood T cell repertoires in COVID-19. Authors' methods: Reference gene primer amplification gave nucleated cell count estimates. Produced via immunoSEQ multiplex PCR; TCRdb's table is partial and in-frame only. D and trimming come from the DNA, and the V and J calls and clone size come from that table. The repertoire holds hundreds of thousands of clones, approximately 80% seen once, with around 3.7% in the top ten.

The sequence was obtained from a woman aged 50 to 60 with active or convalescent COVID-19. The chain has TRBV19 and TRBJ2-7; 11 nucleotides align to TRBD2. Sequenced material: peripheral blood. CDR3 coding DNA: TGTGCCAGTAGCTTCAGGGGGACTAGCGGATACGAGCAGTACTTC. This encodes CASSFRGTSGYEQYF.